The clone carrying this T cell receptor (beta chain) was observed many times. MiXCR, applied by TCRdb to the 5' RACE reads, yields one record per CDR3 protein. Altogether about 120,000 distinct CDR3 sequences are present, 9.5% to 15% being singletons, with the ten largest covering approximately 15%. As for time point: blood at routine non-recurrence follow-up after resection. Unsorted samples of tumor, nontumor lung or frozen PBMC had their whole RNA sequenced. This specimen belongs to a study of spatial heterogeneity in lung cancer. Study-level information: Samples were donated by 72 untreated early-stage non-small cell lung cancer patients. When available, follow-up PBMC samples taken a median of roughly two years after resection were sequenced. Within raw reads, each unique TCR and UMI combination appeared on average more than ten times.

Trimming removed 4 bases from V and 6 bases from J; junction bases left unmatched: 3. CDR1 is SGHDT and CDR2 is YYEEEE in the germline V gene. The CDR3 loop spans 13 amino acids. The sequences come from PBMCs, collected at follow-up. The receptor was derived from a male donor with early-stage non-small cell lung cancer. The chain is built from TRBV5-6 and TRBJ1-2, with TRBD1 identical over 10 bases. CDR3 in amino acids: CASSTTGGDGYTF. CDR3 sequence (DNA): TGTGCCAGCAGCACGACAGGGGGCGATGGCTACACCTTC. Full variable domain (missing parts from reference TRBV5-6 and TRBJ1-2): DAGVTQSPTHLIKTRGQQVTLRCSPKSGHDTVSWYQQALGQGPQFIFQYYEEEERQRGNFPDRFSGHQFPNYSSELNVNALLLGDSALYLCASSTTGGDGYTFGSGTRLTVV.